This T cell receptor (beta chain) was recorded in a study of blood T cell repertoires in COVID-19. TCRdb's table, derived via immunoSEQ multiplex PCR, lists solely in-frame clones and lacks some. There are approximately 300,000 clones in the sample; roughly 90% occur only once, and approximately 6.8% lies in the top ten. The CDR3 spans 16 residues. Trimming took off 5 bases at V and 1 base at J, with 15 bases between the two ends. From germline, CDR1 is MDHEN and CDR2 SYDVKM. The chain is built from TRBV28 and TRBJ1-3, with TRBD1 as a possible D gene (5 bases). The source of this sequence is a woman aged 25 to 39 with COVID-19, enrolled during active disease. Sequencing used peripheral blood. The CDR3 bases are TGTGCCAGCAGTCCCTCCCCCGGGGGATCTGGAAACACCATATATTTT. Translated: CASSPSPGGSGNTIYF.